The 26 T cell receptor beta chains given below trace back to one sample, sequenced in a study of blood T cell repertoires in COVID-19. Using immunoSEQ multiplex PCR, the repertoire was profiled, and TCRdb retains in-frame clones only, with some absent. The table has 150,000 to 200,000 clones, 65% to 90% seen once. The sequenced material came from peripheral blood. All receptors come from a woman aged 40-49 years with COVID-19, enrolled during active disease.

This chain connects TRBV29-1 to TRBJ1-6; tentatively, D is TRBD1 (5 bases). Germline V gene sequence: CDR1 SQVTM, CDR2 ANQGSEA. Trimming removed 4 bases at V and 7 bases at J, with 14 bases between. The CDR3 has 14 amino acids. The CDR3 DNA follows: TGCAGCGTTGTTATCGGGGGTGAGAATTCACCCCTCCACTTT. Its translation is CSVVIGGENSPLHF.

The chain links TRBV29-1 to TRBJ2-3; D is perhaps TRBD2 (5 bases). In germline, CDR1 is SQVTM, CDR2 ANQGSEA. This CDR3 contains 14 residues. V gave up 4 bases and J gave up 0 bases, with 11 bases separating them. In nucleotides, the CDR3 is TGCAGCGTTGGTCTAGCATTAAGCACAGATACGCAGTATTTT. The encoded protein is CSVGLALSTDTQYF.

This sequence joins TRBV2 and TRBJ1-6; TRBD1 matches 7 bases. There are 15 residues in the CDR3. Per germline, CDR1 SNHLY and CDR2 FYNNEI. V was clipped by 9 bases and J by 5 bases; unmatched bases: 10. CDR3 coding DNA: TGTGCCAGTACCAAATCCGGGACAGATAATTCACCCCTCCACTTT. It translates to CASTKSGTDNSPLHF.

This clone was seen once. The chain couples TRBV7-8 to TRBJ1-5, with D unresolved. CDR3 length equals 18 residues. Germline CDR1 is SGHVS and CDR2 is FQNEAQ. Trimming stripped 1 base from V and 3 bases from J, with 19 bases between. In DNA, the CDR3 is TGTGCCAGCAGCTTAGGCCAGCCTGGTGTCGGGTTCAATCAGCCCCAGCATTTT. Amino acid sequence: CASSLGQPGVGFNQPQHF.

The CDR3 DNA reads as TGTGCCACCAGCAGAGACAGGGGGCTTCAGCCCCAGCATTTT. Its translation: CATSRDRGLQPQHF. This rearrangement joins TRBV15 to TRBJ1-5, with 8 bases fitting TRBD1. The germline gives CDR1 LNHNV, CDR2 YYDKDF (reference sequence). The V and J ends lost 0 bases and 6 bases, in that order; junction bases with no gene match: 1. The CDR3 length is 14 residues.

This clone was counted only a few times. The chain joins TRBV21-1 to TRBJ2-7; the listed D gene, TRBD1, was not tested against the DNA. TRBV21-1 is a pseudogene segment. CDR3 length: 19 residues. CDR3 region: CASSKASSFRDRVKDEQYV. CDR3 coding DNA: TGTGCCAGCAGCAAAGCCTCTTCCTTCCGGGACAGGGTCAAAGACGAGCAGTACGTC.

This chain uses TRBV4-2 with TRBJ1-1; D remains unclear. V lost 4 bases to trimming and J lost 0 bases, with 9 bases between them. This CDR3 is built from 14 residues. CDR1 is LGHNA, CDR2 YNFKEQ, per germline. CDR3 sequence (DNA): TGTGCCAGCAGCCCTCCTACGTTGAACACTGAAGCTTTCTTT. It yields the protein CASSPPTLNTEAFF.

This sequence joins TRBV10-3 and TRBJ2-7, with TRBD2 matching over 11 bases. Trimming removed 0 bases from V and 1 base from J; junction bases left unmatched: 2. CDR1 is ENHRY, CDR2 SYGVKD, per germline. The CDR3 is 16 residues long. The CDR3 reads CAISESLAGGSYEQYF. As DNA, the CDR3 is TGTGCCATCAGTGAGTCTCTAGCGGGAGGATCCTACGAGCAGTACTTC.

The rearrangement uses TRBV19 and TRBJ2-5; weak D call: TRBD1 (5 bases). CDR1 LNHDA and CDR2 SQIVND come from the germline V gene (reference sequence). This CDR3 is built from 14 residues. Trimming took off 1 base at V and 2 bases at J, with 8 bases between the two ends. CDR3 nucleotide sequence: TGTGCCAGTAGTATAGGGGGCTTTCAAGAGACCCAGTACTTC. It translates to CASSIGGFQETQYF.

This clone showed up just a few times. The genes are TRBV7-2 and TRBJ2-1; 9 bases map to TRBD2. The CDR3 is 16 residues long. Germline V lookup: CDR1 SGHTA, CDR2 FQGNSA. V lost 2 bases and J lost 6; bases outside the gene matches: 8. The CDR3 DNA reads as TGTGCCAGCAGCTTATCAATCGGTAGCGGGGGCAATGAGCAGTTCTTC. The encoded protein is CASSLSIGSGGNEQFF. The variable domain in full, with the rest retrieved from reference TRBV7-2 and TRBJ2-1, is GAGVSQSPSNKVTEKGKDVELRCDPISGHTALYWYRQSLGQGLEFLIYFQGNSAPDKSGLPSDRFSAERTGGSVSTLTIQRTQQEDSAVYLCASSLSIGSGGNEQFFGPGTRLTVL.

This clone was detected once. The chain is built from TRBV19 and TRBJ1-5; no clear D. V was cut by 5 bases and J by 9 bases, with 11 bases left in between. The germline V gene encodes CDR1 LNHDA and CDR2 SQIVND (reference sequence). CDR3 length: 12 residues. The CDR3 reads CASSVNMSPQHF. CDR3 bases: TGTGCCAGTAGTGTAAATATGTCGCCCCAGCATTTT.

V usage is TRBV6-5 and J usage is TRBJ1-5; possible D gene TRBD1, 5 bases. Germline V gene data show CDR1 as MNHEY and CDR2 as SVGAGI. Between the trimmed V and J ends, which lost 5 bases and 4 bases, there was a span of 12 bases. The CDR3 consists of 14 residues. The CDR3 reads CASSPVGGNQPQHF. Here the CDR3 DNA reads TGTGCCAGCAGTCCGGTGGGGGGAAATCAGCCCCAGCATTTT.

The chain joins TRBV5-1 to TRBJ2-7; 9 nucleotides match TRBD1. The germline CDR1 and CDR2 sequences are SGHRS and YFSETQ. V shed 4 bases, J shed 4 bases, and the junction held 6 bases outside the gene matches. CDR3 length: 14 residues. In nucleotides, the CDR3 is TGCGCCAGCAGCGCAACAGGGGGCGGGTACGAGCAGTACTTC. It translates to CASSATGGGYEQYF.

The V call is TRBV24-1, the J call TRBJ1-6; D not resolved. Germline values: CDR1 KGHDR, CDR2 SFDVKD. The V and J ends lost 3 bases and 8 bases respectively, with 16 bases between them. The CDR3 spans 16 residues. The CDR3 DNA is TGTGCCACCAGTGATCCCCACGGTATGAGCGATTCACCCCTCCACTTT. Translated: CATSDPHGMSDSPLHF.

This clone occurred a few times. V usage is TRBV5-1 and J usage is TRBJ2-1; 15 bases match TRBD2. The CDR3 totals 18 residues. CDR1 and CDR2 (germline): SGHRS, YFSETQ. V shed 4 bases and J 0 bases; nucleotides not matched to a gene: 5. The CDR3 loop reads CASSPGTSGRYSYNEQFF. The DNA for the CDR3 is TGCGCCAGCAGCCCGGGGACTAGCGGGAGGTACTCCTACAATGAGCAGTTCTTC.

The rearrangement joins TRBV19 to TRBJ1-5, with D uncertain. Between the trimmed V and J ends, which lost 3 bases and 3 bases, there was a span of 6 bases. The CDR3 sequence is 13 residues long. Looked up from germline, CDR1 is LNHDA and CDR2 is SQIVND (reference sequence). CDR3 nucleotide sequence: TGTGCCAGTAGTATCCAGTCCAATCAGCCCCAGCATTTT. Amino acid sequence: CASSIQSNQPQHF.

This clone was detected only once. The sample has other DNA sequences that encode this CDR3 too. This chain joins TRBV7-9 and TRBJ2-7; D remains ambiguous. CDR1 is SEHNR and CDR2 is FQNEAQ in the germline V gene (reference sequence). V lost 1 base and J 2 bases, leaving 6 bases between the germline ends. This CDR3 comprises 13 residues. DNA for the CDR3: TGTGCCAGCAGCTTAGGCGGCCCCTACGAGCAGTACTTC. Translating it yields CASSLGGPYEQYF. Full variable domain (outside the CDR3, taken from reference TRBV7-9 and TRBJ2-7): DTGVSQNPRHKITKRGQNVTFRCDPISEHNRLYWYRQTLGQGPEFLTYFQNEAQLEKSRLLSDRFSAERPKGSFSTLEIQRTEQGDSAMYLCASSLGGPYEQYFGPGTRLTVT.

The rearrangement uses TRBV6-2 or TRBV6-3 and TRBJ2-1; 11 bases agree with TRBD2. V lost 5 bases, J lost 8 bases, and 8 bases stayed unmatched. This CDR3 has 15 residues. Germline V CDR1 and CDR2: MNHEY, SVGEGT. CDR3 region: CASSQLAGVIYEQFF. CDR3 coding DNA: TGTGCCAGCAGTCAACTAGCGGGAGTTATCTATGAGCAGTTCTTC.

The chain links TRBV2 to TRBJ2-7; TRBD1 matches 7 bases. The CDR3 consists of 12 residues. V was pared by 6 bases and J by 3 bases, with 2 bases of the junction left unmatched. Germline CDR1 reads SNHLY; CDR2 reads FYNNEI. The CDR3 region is CASSGQDYEQYV. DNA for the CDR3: TGTGCCAGCAGCGGACAGGACTACGAGCAGTACGTC.

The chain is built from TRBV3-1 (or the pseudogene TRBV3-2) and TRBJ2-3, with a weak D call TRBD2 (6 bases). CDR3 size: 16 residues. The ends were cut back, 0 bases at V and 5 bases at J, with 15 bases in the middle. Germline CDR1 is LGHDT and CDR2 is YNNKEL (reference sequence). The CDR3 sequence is CASSQDFGSIEDTQYF. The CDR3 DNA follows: TGTGCCAGCAGCCAAGATTTCGGGAGTATAGAAGATACGCAGTATTTT.

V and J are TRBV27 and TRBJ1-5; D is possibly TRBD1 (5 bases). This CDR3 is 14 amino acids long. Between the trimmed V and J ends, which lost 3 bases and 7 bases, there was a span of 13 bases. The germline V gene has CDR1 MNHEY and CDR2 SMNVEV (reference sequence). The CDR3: CASSLEGIGQPQHF. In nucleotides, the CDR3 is TGTGCCAGCAGTTTGGAGGGGATCGGGCAGCCCCAGCATTTT.

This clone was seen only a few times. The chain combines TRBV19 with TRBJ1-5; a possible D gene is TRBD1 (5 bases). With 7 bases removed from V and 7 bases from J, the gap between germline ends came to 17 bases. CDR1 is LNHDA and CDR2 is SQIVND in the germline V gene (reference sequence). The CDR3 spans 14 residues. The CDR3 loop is CASNEGTLKQPQHF. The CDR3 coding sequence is TGTGCCAGTAATGAGGGGACTCTCAAACAGCCCCAGCATTTT.

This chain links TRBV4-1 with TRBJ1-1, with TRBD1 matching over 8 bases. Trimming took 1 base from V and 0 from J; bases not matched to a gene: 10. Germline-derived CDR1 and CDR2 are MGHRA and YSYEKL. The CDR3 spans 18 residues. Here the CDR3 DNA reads TGCGCCAGCAGCCAAGTACGGACAGGGAGTGGGGTGAACACTGAAGCTTTCTTT. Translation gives CASSQVRTGSGVNTEAFF.

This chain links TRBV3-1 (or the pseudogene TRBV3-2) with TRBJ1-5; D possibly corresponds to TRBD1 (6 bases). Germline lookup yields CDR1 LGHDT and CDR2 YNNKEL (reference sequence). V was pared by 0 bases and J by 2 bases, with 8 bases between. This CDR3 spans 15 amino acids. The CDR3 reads CASSQDQGRNQPQHF. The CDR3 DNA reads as TGTGCCAGCAGCCAAGATCAGGGGCGCAATCAGCCCCAGCATTTT.

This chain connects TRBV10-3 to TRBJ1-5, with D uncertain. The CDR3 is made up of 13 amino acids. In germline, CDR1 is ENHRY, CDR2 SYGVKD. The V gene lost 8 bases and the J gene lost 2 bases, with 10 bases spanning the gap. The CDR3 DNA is TGTGCCATCGGTAATGAGGGCAATCAGCCCCAGCATTTT. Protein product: CAIGNEGNQPQHF.

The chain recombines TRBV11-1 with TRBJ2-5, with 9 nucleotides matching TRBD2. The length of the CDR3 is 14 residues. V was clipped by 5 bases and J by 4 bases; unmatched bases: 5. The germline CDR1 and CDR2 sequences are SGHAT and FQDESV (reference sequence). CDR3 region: CASSKPGLAETQYF. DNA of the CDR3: TGTGCCAGCAGCAAACCGGGACTAGCAGAGACCCAGTACTTC.